This T cell receptor beta chain was recovered during a study of blood T cell repertoires in COVID-19. Individuals aged about 18 to 89 years were recruited from roughly 22 US areas. The recovered donors of Cohort 3 showed two negative PCRs, clearance, or symptom resolution. Original processing methods: Amplification from reference gene primers served as the basis for estimated nucleated cell counts. Repertoires were generated with immunoSEQ multiplex PCR, while TCRdb's copy carries only in-frame clones and drops some. The D gene and trimming were derived from the DNA, and the V and J assignments and clone size from that table. The sample lists approximately 200,000 clones, around 88% occurring once. This CDR3 spans 15 amino acids. V dropped 3 bases and J dropped 1 base, with 10 bases sitting between them. Germline V gene lookup returns CDR1 SGHKS and CDR2 YYEKEE (reference sequence).

What was sequenced was PBMCs or T cells enriched from blood (not recorded which). The TCR originated in a woman in her 30s who had recovered from COVID-19. The chain recombines TRBV5-5 with TRBJ2-2, with D possibly matching TRBD1 (6 bases). The CDR3 protein is CASSSRGRNTGELFF. CDR3 coding DNA: TGTGCCAGCAGCTCCAGGGGTAGGAACACCGGGGAGCTGTTTTTT. The variable domain in full, completed from reference TRBV5-5 and TRBJ2-2, reads DAGVTQSPTHLIKTRGQQVTLRCSPISGHKSVSWYQQVLGQGPQFIFQYYEKEERGRGNFPDRFSARQFPNYSSELNVNALLLGDSALYLCASSSRGRNTGELFFGEGSRLTVL.